This entry lists 28 T cell receptor beta chains sequenced from one sample in a study of T cells in Graves' hyperthyroidism and ophthalmopathy. Amplification of TCR beta CDR3 regions was performed using RNA transcripts as template. RT-PCR in the first round (using the HTBI primer set) targeted the TCR CDR3. TCRdb ran MiXCR on the multiplex PCR reads and lists one entry per CDR3 protein. Of about 210,000 distinct CDR3 sequences in the sample, about 15% are singletons; the top ten hold roughly 50%. The sample consisted of blood. The receptor set was obtained from a man in his fifties or sixties with Graves' hyperthyroidism.

This clonotype showed up many times. This chain links TRBV27 with TRBJ2-5; 7 bases map to TRBD1. This CDR3 has 15 amino acids. Germline V gene sequence: CDR1 MNHEY, CDR2 SMNVEV (reference sequence). V dropped 4 bases and J dropped 2; count of bases not matched to a gene: 7. Here the CDR3 DNA reads TGTGCCAGCAGTTCCCCTCGGGGACAGCAAGAGACCCAGTACTTC. Translated, it gives CASSSPRGQQETQYF.

This clonotype has at least ten counts. The CDR3 DNA is TGTGCCAGCAGCCAAGAGGACAGGGATCAGCCCCAGCATTTT. Translating it yields CASSQEDRDQPQHF. The genes are TRBV4-2 and TRBJ1-5; 8 bases are shared with TRBD1. Germline V gene sequence: CDR1 LGHNA, CDR2 YNFKEQ. V shed 0 bases, J shed 5 bases, and the junction held 0 bases outside the gene matches. The CDR3 is 14 amino acids.

The chain carries TRBV5-1 and TRBJ2-7; D perhaps matches TRBD1 (6 bases). Germline-derived CDR1 and CDR2 are SGHRS and YFSETQ. V dropped 2 bases and J dropped 3 bases, with 12 bases sitting between them. The CDR3 consists of 14 residues. The chain's CDR3 is CASSFKGVNYEQYF. CDR3 DNA: TGCGCCAGCAGCTTTAAGGGGGTAAACTACGAGCAGTACTTC.

The table lists this clonotype with many counts. The rearrangement links TRBV7-2 to TRBJ2-1; perhaps D is TRBD1 or TRBD2 (5 bases each). CDR3 length: 13 residues. The germline V gene has CDR1 SGHTA and CDR2 FQGNSA. V was shortened by 5 bases and J by 8 bases, with 13 bases between the two germline ends. The CDR3 bases are TGTGCCAGCAGCCGATCTAGAGGGGATGAGCAGTTCTTC. This codes for CASSRSRGDEQFF. The whole variable domain, filled in from reference TRBV7-2 and TRBJ2-1, reads GAGVSQSPSNKVTEKGKDVELRCDPISGHTALYWYRQSLGQGLEFLIYFQGNSAPDKSGLPSDRFSAERTGGSVSTLTIQRTQQEDSAVYLCASSRSRGDEQFFGPGTRLTVL.

The table lists this clonotype with many counts. The chain employs TRBV2 and TRBJ2-3; D might be TRBD2 (6 bases). The CDR3 runs 14 residues. Trimming took 6 bases from V and 2 from J, leaving 12 bases between them. The germline CDR1 and CDR2 sequences are SNHLY and FYNNEI. This chain's CDR3 is CASRPGLNTDTQYF. The CDR3, as DNA: TGTGCCAGCAGACCGGGACTTAACACAGATACGCAGTATTTT. Drawing the rest from reference TRBV2 and TRBJ2-3, the complete variable domain is EPEVTQTPSHQVTQMGQEVILRCVPISNHLYFYWYRQILGQKVEFLVSFYNNEISEKSEIFDDQFSVERPDGSNFTLKIRSTKLEDSAMYFCASRPGLNTDTQYFGPGTRLTVL.

This clonotype was found many times. J is TRBJ2-3 and V is TRBV3-1; D is perhaps TRBD1 (8 bases). There are 15 residues in the CDR3. Germline V gene sequence: CDR1 LGHDT, CDR2 YNNKEL (reference sequence). Trimming stripped 1 base from V and 6 bases from J, with 14 bases between. The CDR3 coding sequence is TGTGCCAGCAGCCAAGTCGTACAGGGGGGGGATACGCAGTATTTT. This gives the protein CASSQVVQGGDTQYF.

This clonotype was seen ten or more times. The chain recombines TRBV3-1 with TRBJ2-2; the D is unclear. CDR1 is LGHDT, CDR2 YNNKEL, per germline (reference sequence). The length of the CDR3 is 13 residues. V was pared by 5 bases and J by 5 bases, with 9 bases between. The chain's CDR3 is CASSTYGTGELFF. CDR3 in DNA: TGTGCCAGCAGCACGTATGGGACCGGGGAGCTGTTTTTT.

Many counts were recorded for this clonotype. The rearrangement joins TRBV28 to TRBJ2-7, with D unresolved. V lost 7 bases and J 1 base, leaving 17 bases between the germline ends. The CDR3 sequence is 15 residues long. Germline V gives CDR1 MDHEN, CDR2 SYDVKM. The CDR3 here is CASTSGADSSYEQYF. CDR3 in DNA: TGTGCCAGCACCTCTGGCGCCGACTCGTCCTACGAGCAGTACTTC.

The chain links TRBV6-8 to TRBJ2-7; TRBD1 matches 9 bases. J lost 2 bases, V lost 4 bases, and 6 bases had no gene match. CDR1 MNHGY and CDR2 SAAAGT come from the germline V gene. This CDR3 is 15 amino acids long. CDR3 DNA sequence: TGTGCCAGCAGTTGGGCGGACAGGGGTACCTACGAGCAGTACTTC. This sequence encodes CASSWADRGTYEQYF.

This clonotype has ten or more counts. The chain combines TRBV3-1 with TRBJ2-5; a weak D match, TRBD2 (5 bases). V shed 1 base and J shed 9 bases, with 15 bases lying between them. The germline V gene has CDR1 LGHDT and CDR2 YNNKEL (reference sequence). The CDR3 has 14 amino acids. CDR3 nucleotide sequence: TGTGCCAGCAGCCAAGTTTACTACCAGAGGGCCCAGTACTTC. As protein: CASSQVYYQRAQYF.

V gene TRBV7-9 combines with J gene TRBJ2-1; 8 bases are a match to TRBD1. Germline CDR1 is SEHNR and CDR2 is FQNEAQ (reference sequence). The length of the CDR3 is 16 residues. Trimming at V came to 5 bases and at J to 0 bases, leaving 6 bases not matched to a gene. The CDR3 nucleotides read TGTGCCAGCAGCCGTTACAGGGGGAGCTCCTACAATGAGCAGTTCTTC. Translation gives CASSRYRGSSYNEQFF.

A remark on this clonotype: One end of the junction fails to match germline, which may point to a read error. The chain has TRBV28 and TRBJ2-7, with 8 nucleotides matching TRBD1. CDR1 is MDHEN, CDR2 SYDVKM, per germline. The CDR3 sequence is 15 residues long. Here the CDR3 reads CPSSPDRDVSYEQYF. The CDR3 DNA follows: TGTCCCAGCAGTCCGGACAGGGACGTTTCCTATGAGCAGTACTTC.

There are many counts of this clonotype. The genes are TRBV20-1 and TRBJ2-7; TRBD2 aligns across 10 bases. From germline, CDR1 is DFQATT and CDR2 SNEGSKA (reference sequence). Trimming at V came to 2 bases and at J to 0 bases, leaving 4 bases not matched to a gene. This CDR3 is 15 amino acids long. The CDR3 DNA follows: TGCAGTGCTAGAACCGGGACTAGCGTCTCCTACGAGCAGTACTTC. Encoded protein: CSARTGTSVSYEQYF.

The chain couples TRBV27 to TRBJ2-3; 12 positions agree with TRBD2. The V and J ends lost 3 bases and 9 bases, in that order; junction bases with no gene match: 10. The CDR3 has 16 amino acids. CDR1 MNHEY and CDR2 SMNVEV come from the germline V gene (reference sequence). CDR3 sequence: CASSFGLAGIIYTQYF. Written as DNA, the CDR3 is TGTGCCAGCAGTTTCGGACTAGCGGGGATTATCTACACGCAGTATTTT.

This clonotype came up many times. The chain couples TRBV12-3 or TRBV12-4 to TRBJ1-1, with 8 nucleotides matching TRBD1. The J segment lost 4 bases and the V segment lost 8 bases, leaving 3 bases of the junction unmatched. The CDR3 has 12 residues. The CDR3 loop is CASDRGGTEAFF. CDR3 DNA: TGTGCCAGCGACAGGGGTGGCACTGAAGCTTTCTTT.

In regard to this clonotype: With a much larger clone just one base away, this may be a read error. The DNA of the CDR3 is TGTGCCAGCGGCTTCGTACAGGGGGGCGTGGAGACCCAGTACTTC. Translating gives CASGFVQGGVETQYF. This sequence joins TRBV11-2 and TRBJ2-5; 8 nucleotides agree with TRBD1. The CDR3 totals 15 residues. The V gene's germline CDR1 is SGHAT and CDR2 FQNNGV.

The chain combines TRBV6-2 or TRBV6-3 with TRBJ2-3; D ambiguous. The CDR3 length is 12 residues. V lost 4 bases to trimming and J lost 9 bases, with 11 bases between them. Germline CDR1 and CDR2: MNHEY and SVGEGT. The CDR3 DNA is TGTGCCAGCAGTTCCATCTCTGGGACGCAGTATTTT. It codes for CASSSISGTQYF.

Only a few counts were recorded for this clonotype. J is TRBJ1-2 and V is TRBV2; the D gene is possibly TRBD1 (5 bases). From germline, CDR1 is SNHLY and CDR2 FYNNEI. V was cut by 3 bases and J by 6 bases, with 11 bases left in between. This CDR3 is built from 13 residues. The CDR3 here is CASSDGGPDGYTF. DNA of the CDR3: TGTGCCAGCAGTGACGGGGGACCAGATGGCTACACCTTC.

The chain employs TRBV30 and TRBJ2-5; 11 nucleotides line up with TRBD1. Germline V gene sequence: CDR1 GTSNPN, CDR2 SVGIG (reference sequence). The CDR3 is 14 amino acids. Unmatched junction bases numbered 3, after V lost 5 bases and J lost 1 base. The DNA of the CDR3 is TGTGCCTGGGGGACAGGGGGAGGCCAAGAGACCCAGTACTTC. It translates to CAWGTGGGQETQYF.

Many counts were recorded for this clonotype. This chain joins TRBV9 and TRBJ2-7; D perhaps matches TRBD1 (6 bases). The CDR3 runs 15 residues. Germline lookup yields CDR1 SGDLS and CDR2 YYNGEE. Trimming took off 9 bases at V and 2 bases at J, with 21 bases between the two ends. The CDR3 loop is CATPILRDTTYEQYF. CDR3 nucleotide sequence: TGTGCCACCCCGATCTTGAGGGACACGACCTACGAGCAGTACTTC.

This clonotype was detected many times. The rearrangement joins TRBV3-1 to TRBJ1-1, with 7 bases lining up with TRBD1. CDR1 and CDR2 (germline): LGHDT, YNNKEL (reference sequence). V dropped 0 bases and J dropped 0; count of bases not matched to a gene: 1. This CDR3 spans 15 amino acids. The DNA for the CDR3 is TGTGCCAGCAGCCAAGACAGGGGGATGAACACTGAAGCTTTCTTT. This translates into CASSQDRGMNTEAFF.

This clonotype was recorded a few times. The chain couples TRBV29-1 to TRBJ1-1; 7 nucleotides align to TRBD1. The V gene's germline CDR1 is SQVTM and CDR2 ANQGSEA. Trimming at V came to 3 bases and at J to 6 bases, leaving 10 bases not matched to a gene. The CDR3 covers 14 residues. CDR3 coding DNA: TGCAGCGTTGAGGTCGTGACAGGGAGATCTGAAGCTTTCTTT. The encoded protein is CSVEVVTGRSEAFF.

This clonotype has at least ten counts. The V call is TRBV28, the J call TRBJ2-7; D may be TRBD2 (5 bases). Trimming removed 8 bases at V and 2 bases at J, with 22 bases between. CDR1 is MDHEN and CDR2 is SYDVKM in the germline V gene. This CDR3 spans 16 amino acids. The CDR3 loop is CASSQRPAVRPYEQYF. The CDR3 coding sequence is TGTGCCAGCTCCCAACGGCCAGCGGTGCGGCCCTACGAGCAGTACTTC.

The CDR3 bases are TGTGCCAGCAGCTTGGGGGCCCGGGGGACCGGCTACACCTTC. This translates into CASSLGARGTGYTF. The rearrangement uses TRBV5-6 and TRBJ1-2; tentative D call: TRBD1 (5 bases). Germline V gene sequence: CDR1 SGHDT, CDR2 YYEEEE. V lost 0 bases and J 8 bases, leaving 14 bases between the germline ends. The CDR3 consists of 14 residues.

This clonotype was found a few times. The chain couples TRBV12-3 or TRBV12-4 to TRBJ1-4; D uncertain. The CDR3 is 14 amino acids. Between the trimmed V and J ends, which lost 4 bases and 2 bases, there was a span of 8 bases. CDR3 region: CASSSAGTNEKLFF. CDR3 bases: TGTGCCAGCAGTTCTGCGGGGACTAATGAAAAACTGTTTTTT.

This clonotype came up a few times. This sequence joins TRBV19 and TRBJ1-3; D is unclear. The CDR3 loop spans 12 amino acids. Between the trimmed V and J ends, which lost 5 bases and 7 bases, there was a span of 9 bases. Per the germline V gene, CDR1 is LNHDA and CDR2 is SQIVND (reference sequence). The DNA for the CDR3 is TGTGCCAGTAGTCCAACCCGGAACACCATATATTTT. It encodes CASSPTRNTIYF.

This clonotype was detected a few times. V usage is TRBV28 and J usage is TRBJ2-1, with a tentative D call TRBD2 (5 bases). The CDR3 is made up of 14 amino acids. Trimming cost V 1 base and J 7 bases, with 11 bases left between them. Germline V gene data show CDR1 as MDHEN and CDR2 as SYDVKM. The chain's CDR3 is CASSLSGTGNEQFF. CDR3 in DNA: TGTGCCAGCAGTTTATCGGGAACGGGAAATGAGCAGTTCTTC.

J is TRBJ1-3 and V is TRBV6-1; D gene uncertain. Germline V CDR1 and CDR2: MNHNS, SASEGT. V shed 2 bases and J shed 3 bases, with 2 bases lying between them. This CDR3 spans 12 amino acids. Written as DNA, the CDR3 is TGTGCCAGCAGTGAAATTGGAAACACCATATATTTT. This gives the protein CASSEIGNTIYF.